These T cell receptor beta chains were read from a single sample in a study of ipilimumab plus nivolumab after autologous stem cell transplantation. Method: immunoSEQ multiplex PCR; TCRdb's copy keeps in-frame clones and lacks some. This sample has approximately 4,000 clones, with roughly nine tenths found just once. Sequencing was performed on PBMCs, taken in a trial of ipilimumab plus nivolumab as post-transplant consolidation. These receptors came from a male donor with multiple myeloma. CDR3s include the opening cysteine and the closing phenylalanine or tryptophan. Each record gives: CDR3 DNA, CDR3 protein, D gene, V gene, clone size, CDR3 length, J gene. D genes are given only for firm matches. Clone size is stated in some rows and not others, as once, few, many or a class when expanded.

TGTGCCAGCAGTAAAAGGACCGGGACAGGGCACTATGGCTACACCTTC | CASSKRTGTGHYGYTF | TRBD1 | TRBV27 | . | 16 | TRBJ1-2
TGTGCCAGCAGTTTATGGGCTCCAGGGGAACAGACAGATACGCAGTACTTT | CASSLWAPGEQTDTQYF | . | TRBV27 | . | 17 | TRBJ2-3
TGTGCCAGCAGCTTAGAGGGCACCGGGGAGCTGTTTTTT | CASSLEGTGELFF | . | TRBV13 | . | 13 | TRBJ2-2
TGTGCAAGTCGCTTAGGTTACGGGAGAGGGGATACGCAGTATTTT | CASRLGYGRGDTQYF | . | TRBV12-2 | . | 15 | TRBJ2-3
TGTGCCAGCAGTGAACGACTAGCGACGAACACCGGGGAGCTGTTTTTT | CASSERLATNTGELFF | TRBD2 | TRBV2 | once | 16 | TRBJ2-2
TGTGCCATCAGCCAGGGGGGCTACAATGAGCAGTTCTTC | CAISQGGYNEQFF | . | TRBV10-3 | . | 13 | TRBJ2-1
TGTGCCAGCTCACCTCTCCTAGGGGAGACCCAGTACTTC | CASSPLLGETQYF | . | TRBV18 | . | 13 | TRBJ2-5
TGTGCCAGCAGCGAGGGGGGCCGGGGCTACACCTTC | CASSEGGRGYTF | . | TRBV21-1 | . | 12 | TRBJ1-2
TGTGCCAGCAGCCCTCCCCGACAAGTCACAGATACGCAGTATTTT | CASSPPRQVTDTQYF | . | TRBV5-5 | . | 15 | TRBJ2-3
TGTGCCAGCAGCTTAGAGGGTGCTCGGCCCCAGCATTTT | CASSLEGARPQHF | . | TRBV7-2 | . | 13 | TRBJ1-5
TGTGCCAGCAGGCCTGAGAACACCGGGGAGCTGTTTTTT | CASRPENTGELFF | . | TRBV6-5 | . | 13 | TRBJ2-2
TGTGCCAGCAGTTTACGGGGTGGACAGGGTCTCAATCAGCCCCAGCATTTT | CASSLRGGQGLNQPQHF | TRBD1 | TRBV28 | . | 17 | TRBJ1-5
TGTGCCAGCAGTTACACGGCAGTGACAGATACGCAGTATTTT | CASSYTAVTDTQYF | . | TRBV6-6 | . | 14 | TRBJ2-3
TGTGCCTGGACCCCGGGACAGGGTCATTCACCCCTCCACTTT | CAWTPGQGHSPLHF | TRBD1 | TRBV30 | . | 14 | TRBJ1-6
TGTGCCAGCAGTTTATTGGAGCAAGAGACCCAGTACTTC | CASSLLEQETQYF | . | TRBV28 | . | 13 | TRBJ2-5
TGTGCCAGCAGCCAAGATCTGAGGACACCCCTCTCTGGAAACACCATATATTTT | CASSQDLRTPLSGNTIYF | . | TRBV4-2 | . | 18 | TRBJ1-3
TGCGCCAGCAGCCAAAATCTAGCTGGGGTGGGCTACGAGCAGTACTTC | CASSQNLAGVGYEQYF | . | TRBV4-1 | . | 16 | TRBJ2-7
TGTGCCAGTAGTTTCAGCCGGGACAGCTACTACGAGCAGTACTTC | CASSFSRDSYYEQYF | TRBD1 | TRBV19 | . | 15 | TRBJ2-7
TGTGCCAGCAGCCCGGGACCAGAACTCTATGGCTACACCTTC | CASSPGPELYGYTF | . | TRBV6-1 | . | 14 | TRBJ1-2
TGTGCCAGCAGTGAATGGGGGGTTGGAAACACCATATATTTT | CASSEWGVGNTIYF | . | TRBV25-1 | . | 14 | TRBJ1-3
TGTGCCAGCAGCCTAACCGGACTAGCGGGACTAGATACGCAGTATTTT | CASSLTGLAGLDTQYF | TRBD2 | TRBV9 | . | 16 | TRBJ2-3
TGTGCCAGCAGCCATTTGAGGGGCAGCTCTGGGGCCAACGTCCTGACTTTC | CASSHLRGSSGANVLTF | . | TRBV5-4 | . | 17 | TRBJ2-6
TGTGCCAGCAGCCAAGAGACTAGCGGGAACTACAATGAGCAGTTCTTC | CASSQETSGNYNEQFF | TRBD2 | TRBV4-2 | once | 16 | TRBJ2-1
TGTGCCAGCAGCGTCGGAGGAACAGGGAGTTCGGTAGGCTACACCTTC | CASSVGGTGSSVGYTF | . | TRBV7-2 | . | 16 | TRBJ1-2
TGTGCCAGCAGTTTCGTACTAGCGGAGCAGTACTTC | CASSFVLAEQYF | TRBD2 | TRBV28 | . | 12 | TRBJ2-7
TGTGCCAGCAGTTTAAGCAGGGCAGGGTACGAGCAGTACTTC | CASSLSRAGYEQYF | . | TRBV28 | . | 14 | TRBJ2-7
TGCGCCAGCAGCCAAGTGGGGGGGAACACTGAAGCTTTCTTT | CASSQVGGNTEAFF | . | TRBV4-1 | . | 14 | TRBJ1-1
TGTGCCAGCAGCATTCGGGACACTGAAGCTTTCTTT | CASSIRDTEAFF | . | TRBV5-4 | once | 12 | TRBJ1-1
TGTGCCAGCAGCAGGACTAGCGGGAGGGCGAGCTACGAGCAGTACTTC | CASSRTSGRASYEQYF | TRBD2 | TRBV5-4 | . | 16 | TRBJ2-7
TGCGCCAGCAGCTTGGTGGCAGGGGGGACCTACGAGCAGTACTTC | CASSLVAGGTYEQYF | . | TRBV5-1 | . | 15 | TRBJ2-7
TGTGCCAGCACACCGGGACTAGCGGGAGAAGAGGATACGCAGTATTTT | CASTPGLAGEEDTQYF | TRBD2 | TRBV6-7 | . | 16 | TRBJ2-3
TGCGCCAGCAGCTTGACTGCGAGCTCTGGAAACACCATATATTTT | CASSLTASSGNTIYF | . | TRBV5-1 | . | 15 | TRBJ1-3
TGTGCCAGTAGCCTGGAGGATGCCTCCTACAATGAGCAGTTCTTC | CASSLEDASYNEQFF | . | TRBV19 | . | 15 | TRBJ2-1
TGTGCCAGCAGCTCTGGATCTAGCGGGAGGGACCCCCGGGAGACCCAGTACTTC | CASSSGSSGRDPRETQYF | TRBD2 | TRBV5-7 | . | 18 | TRBJ2-5
TGTGCCAGCAGCCGACCCGACAGGGGAGCTGGGGCCAACGTCCTGACTTTC | CASSRPDRGAGANVLTF | TRBD1 | TRBV27 | . | 17 | TRBJ2-6
TGCAGCGTTGTAGGGGCGATGAACACTGAAGCTTTCTTT | CSVVGAMNTEAFF | . | TRBV29-1 | . | 13 | TRBJ1-1
TGCGCCAGCAGCCGCTTGCCGGGAAGTTCTCAAGAGACCCAGTACTTC | CASSRLPGSSQETQYF | . | TRBV5-1 | . | 16 | TRBJ2-5
TGTGCTAGCAGCAAACAGGAAATACAAGAGACCCAGTACTTC | CASSKQEIQETQYF | . | TRBV7-7 | once | 14 | TRBJ2-5
TGTGCCAGTAGTGCCGGGACGGTGAGCTCCTACGAGCAGTACTTC | CASSAGTVSSYEQYF | . | TRBV19 | few | 15 | TRBJ2-7
TGTGCCAGCAGTTCACCGACCGGGACCATCAAGCCCCCATATGGCTACACCTTC | CASSSPTGTIKPPYGYTF | . | TRBV28 | . | 18 | TRBJ1-2
TGTGCCAGCAAAGAGGGGGGGCCCTACGAGCAGTACTTC | CASKEGGPYEQYF | . | TRBV6-5 | few | 13 | TRBJ2-7